Below are 14 T cell receptor beta chains sequenced from a single sample in a study of cytomegalovirus exposure and HLA in healthy donors. PCR primers comprised 60 Vbeta and 13 Jbeta primers. TCRdb's table, derived via immunoSEQ multiplex PCR, lists solely in-frame clones and lacks some. The sample includes around 300,000 clones, around 66% of them seen just once. The sequencing input was PBMCs. The receptor set was obtained from a female donor in good health and CMV-seronegative.

The sample holds a few counts of this clone. The chain couples TRBV7-2 to TRBJ1-1; D might be TRBD1 (6 bases). The CDR3 covers 15 residues. The V gene's germline CDR1 is SGHTA and CDR2 FQGNSA. V was trimmed by 2 bases and J by 7 bases, leaving 17 bases between them. CDR3 in amino acids: CASSLFGRRDNEAFF. The CDR3 DNA reads as TGTGCCAGCAGCTTATTTGGGCGACGGGACAATGAAGCTTTCTTT.

This clone was seen a handful of times. The chain links TRBV27 to TRBJ1-1; the D is unclear. Germline CDR1 and CDR2: MNHEY and SMNVEV (reference sequence). Trimming took off 3 bases at V and 4 bases at J, with 9 bases between the two ends. The CDR3 loop spans 13 amino acids. CDR3 sequence (DNA): TGTGCCAGCAGTTTTTGGCGGGGCACTGAAGCTTTCTTT. The encoded protein is CASSFWRGTEAFF.

This clone was detected only a few times. The chain is built from TRBV5-6 and TRBJ2-7; the match to TRBD1 covers 7 bases. Germline-derived CDR1 and CDR2 are SGHDT and YYEEEE. The CDR3 consists of 15 residues. The V gene end was trimmed by 0 bases and the J gene end by 3 bases; junction bases not matched to a gene: 6. Written as DNA, the CDR3 is TGTGCCAGCAGCTTGGGCCGGGACAGCCGCTACGAGCAGTACTTC. It translates to CASSLGRDSRYEQYF.

The chain has TRBV4-1 and TRBJ2-5, with D tentatively TRBD2 (5 bases). The CDR3 runs 18 residues. V lost 0 bases, J lost 5 bases, and 22 bases lay in between. In germline, CDR1 is MGHRA, CDR2 YSYEKL. The CDR3 is CASSQDALRSGQSETQYF. CDR3 nucleotide sequence: TGCGCCAGCAGCCAAGACGCCTTGAGGAGCGGCCAATCGGAGACCCAGTACTTC.

This clone was found a few times. The V gene is TRBV2, the J gene TRBJ2-7; 9 positions match TRBD1. With 8 bases clipped from V and 6 bases from J, the junction kept 8 bases outside the gene matches. Per the germline V gene, CDR1 is SNHLY and CDR2 is FYNNEI. CDR3 length: 13 amino acids. CDR3 region: CASFPGQGREQYF. The CDR3 bases are TGTGCCAGCTTCCCGGGACAGGGACGCGAGCAGTACTTC.

The V and J genes are TRBV6-5 and TRBJ1-2; 7 bases map to TRBD1. The CDR3 contains 12 residues. The junction had 11 bases not matched to a gene; V was cut back by 11 bases and J by 8 bases. In germline, CDR1 is MNHEY, CDR2 SVGAGI. The CDR3 spells CAGGTGVKGYTF. In nucleotides, the CDR3 is TGTGCCGGGGGAACAGGGGTAAAAGGCTACACCTTC.

This clone was counted a few times. The V call is TRBV5-6, the J call TRBJ1-1; tentatively, D is TRBD1 (5 bases). Trimming removed 1 base at V and 7 bases at J, with 11 bases between. CDR1 and CDR2 from the germline V gene are SGHDT and YYEEEE. This CDR3 comprises 13 residues. The CDR3 DNA reads as TGTGCCAGCAGCTTGACAGAAAGGGGTGAAGCTTTCTTT. Its protein is CASSLTERGEAFF.

This clone was seen just once. The rearrangement uses TRBV2 and TRBJ1-1; no clear D gene. Germline assignment: CDR1 SNHLY and CDR2 FYNNEI. The CDR3 runs 14 residues. V shed 6 bases and J shed 5 bases, with 16 bases lying between them. This CDR3 is CASRATVAGTEAFF. The CDR3 DNA reads as TGTGCCAGCAGAGCGACCGTAGCGGGGACTGAAGCTTTCTTT.

CDR3 protein: CASSGGQGGSAGANVLTF. For the CDR3, the DNA is TGTGCCAGCAGTGGGGGACAGGGGGGGAGTGCTGGGGCCAACGTCCTGACTTTC. This rearrangement joins TRBV2 to TRBJ2-6, with TRBD1 matching 11 bases. The CDR3 extends over 18 amino acids. The ends lost 4 bases at V and 2 bases at J; junction bases unmatched: 7. In germline, CDR1 is SNHLY, CDR2 FYNNEI.

The V and J genes are TRBV27 and TRBJ1-1; 9 bases are shared with TRBD1. This CDR3 has 13 amino acids. Trimming took 5 bases from V and 6 from J; bases not matched to a gene: 4. Germline V gene lookup returns CDR1 MNHEY and CDR2 SMNVEV (reference sequence). CDR3 nucleotides: TGTGCCAGCAGTGGACGGACAGGGGCTGAAGCTTTCTTT. Its translation is CASSGRTGAEAFF.

The V and J genes are TRBV7-9 and TRBJ2-7; perhaps TRBD2 as D (6 bases). The CDR3 covers 16 residues. The V end lost 3 bases, the J end lost 2 bases, and 17 bases lay between the germline ends. The germline V gene has CDR1 SEHNR and CDR2 FQNEAQ (reference sequence). CDR3 sequence (DNA): TGTGCCAGCAGCTTCCCCGCGGAGGGGAATACCTACGAGCAGTACTTC. Protein product: CASSFPAEGNTYEQYF.

V and J are TRBV29-1 and TRBJ1-2; D not certain. The CDR3 runs to 12 residues. The V gene's germline CDR1 is SQVTM and CDR2 ANQGSEA. Trimming shortened V by 7 bases and J by 6 bases, and 15 bases separated the two germline ends. The CDR3 region has the DNA TGCAGCGCTCTTGAGTTCCACCATGGCTACACCTTC. This sequence encodes CSALEFHHGYTF.

The chain employs TRBV6-5 and TRBJ2-3; perhaps TRBD1 as D (6 bases). The CDR3 length is 14 residues. Deletions cut 0 bases from V and 9 bases from J, with 13 bases between. Looked up from germline, CDR1 is MNHEY and CDR2 is SVGAGI. CDR3 nucleotide sequence: TGTGCCAGCAGTTACTCGGTTTGGCAGGGGACGCAGTATTTT. Translation: CASSYSVWQGTQYF.

This chain uses TRBV2 with TRBJ2-1, with 10 bases aligning to TRBD1. Germline V CDR1 and CDR2: SNHLY, FYNNEI. The CDR3 loop spans 14 amino acids. Losses at the gene ends were 11 bases for V and 10 bases for J; bases not matched to a gene: 14. The CDR3 here is CAGRYGDRGGEQFF. The CDR3 nucleotides are TGTGCCGGCCGTTATGGGGACAGGGGCGGGGAGCAGTTCTTC.